The present T cell receptor beta chain was sequenced within a study of blood T cell repertoires in COVID-19. About the study: The samples span acute and convalescent COVID-19 from the United States, Italy and Spain. T cells, B-cell-depleted T cells, or PBMCs supplied cDNA or gDNA.

This CDR3 is 15 amino acids long. The germline V gene encodes CDR1 SGHNT and CDR2 YYREEE (reference sequence). V lost 0 bases, J lost 2 bases, and 9 bases lay in between. Clones were sequenced by immunoSEQ multiplex PCR, and TCRdb holds only the in-frame ones, with some missing. This table has nearly 110,000 clones, 70% to 90% appearing once. The sequenced sample was peripheral blood. The sequence was obtained from a middle-aged man with active or convalescent COVID-19. The rearrangement uses TRBV5-4 and TRBJ2-1, with D perhaps matching TRBD2 (6 bases). CDR3 amino acids: CASSLDSGAYNEQFF. The CDR3 DNA reads TGTGCCAGCAGCTTGGATAGCGGAGCCTACAATGAGCAGTTCTTC.